These 18 T cell receptor beta chains share one sample of origin, sequenced in a study of blood T cell repertoires in COVID-19. Sequenced by immunoSEQ multiplex PCR; TCRdb stores in-frame clones only, minus some. The repertoire consists of 270,000 or so clones, with approximately 89% occurring once and the leading ten covering 0.95% to 1.5%. Sequencing was performed on PBMCs or T cells enriched from blood (not recorded which). All receptors derive from a woman in her thirties or forties with acute COVID-19.

This chain connects TRBV28 to TRBJ2-7, with no clear D. CDR1 and CDR2 (germline): MDHEN, SYDVKM. V was clipped by 3 bases and J by 2 bases, with 14 bases between them. This CDR3 has 15 amino acids. Here the CDR3 reads CASSFPGAFTYEQYF. CDR3 DNA sequence: TGTGCCAGCAGTTTCCCCGGAGCTTTTACCTACGAGCAGTACTTC.

As DNA, the CDR3 is TGTGCCAGCAGCTTAGTAACAGGGGCTAACACTGAAGCTTTCTTT. It translates to CASSLVTGANTEAFF. V usage is TRBV11-3 and J usage is TRBJ1-1, with TRBD1 identical over 7 bases. The V segment lost 1 base and the J segment 2 bases; nucleotides outside the gene matches: 4. CDR1 is SGHNT, CDR2 YENEEA, per germline. The CDR3 totals 15 residues.

As to this clone: The same CDR3 is also encoded by other DNA sequences in this sample. The CDR3 nucleotides are TGTGCCAGCAGCTTGCCCGGGTATGGCTACACCTTC. Its translation: CASSLPGYGYTF. The chain combines TRBV5-6 with TRBJ1-2; no reliable D call. V lost 1 base to trimming and J lost 5 bases, with 6 bases between them. The CDR3 consists of 12 residues. Per the germline V gene, CDR1 is SGHDT and CDR2 is YYEEEE.

The J gene is TRBJ1-5, the V gene TRBV18; D unclear. CDR1 KGHSH and CDR2 LQKENI come from the germline V gene. The length of the CDR3 is 14 residues. V was pared by 5 bases and J by 7 bases, with 15 bases between. CDR3 in amino acids: CASSSNTLGQPQHF. CDR3 coding DNA: TGTGCCAGCTCATCGAACACCCTCGGGCAGCCCCAGCATTTT. Full variable domain (remainder filled in from reference TRBV18 and TRBJ1-5): NAGVMQNPRHLVRRRGQEARLRCSPMKGHSHVYWYRQLPEEGLKFMVYLQKENIIDESGMPKERFSAEFPKEGPSILRIQQVVRGDSAAYFCASSSNTLGQPQHFGDGTRLSIL.

This rearrangement joins TRBV5-1 to TRBJ1-5; no reliable D call. The germline V and J ends were trimmed by 2 bases and 7 bases, with 16 bases remaining between them. The CDR3 extends over 15 amino acids. The germline gives CDR1 SGHRS, CDR2 YFSETQ. Here the CDR3 reads CASSLGGLLEQPQHF. The CDR3 DNA reads TGCGCCAGCAGCTTAGGAGGACTTCTAGAACAGCCCCAGCATTTT.

V is TRBV5-4 and J is TRBJ2-3, with 7 bases identical to TRBD2. In germline, CDR1 is SGHNT, CDR2 YYREEE (reference sequence). The ends lost 2 bases at V and 3 bases at J; junction bases unmatched: 6. The CDR3 sequence is 15 residues long. CDR3 in amino acids: CASSFGGSRTDTQYF. CDR3 coding DNA: TGTGCCAGCAGCTTCGGCGGGAGTAGAACAGATACGCAGTATTTT.

This clone was picked up one time. The rearrangement uses TRBV7-3 and TRBJ1-5, with D maybe TRBD1 (6 bases). Germline values: CDR1 SGHTA, CDR2 FQGTGA. The ends were cut back, 4 bases at V and 7 bases at J, with 17 bases in the middle. CDR3 length: 15 amino acids. The CDR3 protein is CASSSEGVVRQPQHF. The CDR3 nucleotides are TGTGCCAGCAGCTCCGAGGGGGTAGTGCGGCAGCCCCAGCATTTT.

The chain employs TRBV10-1 and TRBJ1-4; 8 positions match TRBD1. The CDR3 sequence is 16 residues long. The trim removed 3 bases at V and 0 bases at J, leaving 3 bases unmatched. Germline values: CDR1 WNHNN, CDR2 SYGVQD (reference sequence). The CDR3 region has the DNA TGCGCCAGCAGTGATCACAGGGGGGCAACTAATGAAAAACTGTTTTTT. This gives the protein CASSDHRGATNEKLFF.

V gene TRBV7-9 combines with J gene TRBJ2-1, with 7 bases aligning to TRBD1. Per germline, CDR1 SEHNR and CDR2 FQNEAQ (reference sequence). The CDR3 extends over 13 amino acids. J lost 6 bases, V lost 5 bases, and 4 bases had no gene match. Here the CDR3 reads CASSLGTVNEQFF. The DNA of the CDR3 is TGTGCCAGCAGCCTCGGGACAGTCAATGAGCAGTTCTTC.

CDR3: CASSEQGLAGNEQYF. As DNA, the CDR3 is TGTGCCAGCAGTGAACAGGGTCTAGCGGGGAACGAGCAGTACTTC. This chain joins TRBV6-1 and TRBJ2-7; 9 positions match TRBD2. Germline V CDR1 and CDR2: MNHNS, SASEGT. The CDR3 runs 15 residues. Trimming at V came to 2 bases and at J to 5 bases, leaving 7 bases not matched to a gene.

Only a few counts were recorded for this clone. The chain has TRBV27 and TRBJ1-5; 9 bases line up with TRBD1. The CDR3 is 16 residues long. J gave up 4 bases and V 4 bases, and 8 bases lay outside the gene matches. Germline values: CDR1 MNHEY, CDR2 SMNVEV (reference sequence). CDR3 sequence (DNA): TGTGCCAGCAGTTCCTTCGGGACAGGGAAGAATCAGCCCCAGCATTTT. It codes for CASSSFGTGKNQPQHF.

This rearrangement joins TRBV12-3 or TRBV12-4 to TRBJ1-2; D perhaps matches TRBD1 (5 bases). V lost 2 bases to trimming and J lost 8 bases, with 9 bases between them. The CDR3 contains 12 residues. The CDR3 protein is CASSLSGPGYTF. DNA of the CDR3: TGTGCCAGCAGTTTATCAGGGCCCGGCTACACCTTC.

The rearrangement links TRBV7-9 to TRBJ2-3, with 7 bases lining up with TRBD1. This CDR3 is built from 14 residues. Per the germline V gene, CDR1 is SEHNR and CDR2 is FQNEAQ (reference sequence). Trimming at V came to 8 bases and at J to 3 bases, leaving 8 bases not matched to a gene. The CDR3 DNA reads as TGTGCCAGCTCTCCGGGACAGAGTACAGATACGCAGTATTTT. This encodes CASSPGQSTDTQYF. The complete variable domain, with remaining parts taken from reference TRBV7-9 and TRBJ2-3, reads DTGVSQNPRHKITKRGQNVTFRCDPISEHNRLYWYRQTLGQGPEFLTYFQNEAQLEKSRLLSDRFSAERPKGSFSTLEIQRTEQGDSAMYLCASSPGQSTDTQYFGPGTRLTVL.

CDR3 sequence: CASKAGGSYNEQFF. The CDR3 DNA reads TGTGCCAGCAAAGCGGGGGGATCCTACAATGAGCAGTTCTTC. The genes are TRBV28 and TRBJ2-1; the match to TRBD2 covers 9 bases. The CDR3 length is 14 residues. Germline V gene sequence: CDR1 MDHEN, CDR2 SYDVKM. Germline trimming cut 7 bases from V and 1 base from J; bases unmatched to any gene: 2.

The V gene is TRBV5-1, the J gene TRBJ2-2; D may be TRBD2 (6 bases). Trimming pared 4 bases from V and 4 bases from J, leaving 17 bases between. Per the germline V gene, CDR1 is SGHRS and CDR2 is YFSETQ. The CDR3 covers 16 residues. The CDR3 loop reads CASSDPYQGGTGELFF. CDR3 DNA: TGCGCCAGCAGCGACCCGTACCAGGGAGGCACCGGGGAGCTGTTTTTT.

This rearrangement joins TRBV30 to TRBJ2-2; no firm D call. The CDR3 consists of 14 residues. Germline V gene lookup returns CDR1 GTSNPN and CDR2 SVGIG (reference sequence). The V and J ends lost 3 bases and 3 bases respectively, with 11 bases between them. The CDR3 coding sequence is TGTGCCTGGAGGCCACAAGTTGACACCGGGGAGCTGTTTTTT. Residues: CAWRPQVDTGELFF.

Concerning this clone: Other DNA sequences in the sample encode the same CDR3. The gene calls are TRBV24-1 and TRBJ1-1; TRBD1 matches at 10 bases. CDR1 and CDR2 (germline): KGHDR, SFDVKD. CDR3 length equals 15 residues. The V and J ends lost 3 bases and 4 bases, in that order; junction bases with no gene match: 4. CDR3 sequence (DNA): TGTGCCACCAGTGATCCGAGGACAGGGGGCACTGAAGCTTTCTTT. Encoded protein: CATSDPRTGGTEAFF.

Details on this clone: This sample also contains other DNA sequences that code for the same CDR3. The J gene is TRBJ2-1, the V gene TRBV30, with 7 bases that match TRBD2. Germline CDR1 and CDR2: GTSNPN and SVGIG (reference sequence). The length of the CDR3 is 13 residues. After removal of 1 base from V and 3 bases from J, the junction contained 0 bases not matched to a gene. This CDR3 reads CAWSGGSYNEQFF. The CDR3 coding sequence is TGTGCCTGGAGTGGCGGGAGCTACAATGAGCAGTTCTTC.